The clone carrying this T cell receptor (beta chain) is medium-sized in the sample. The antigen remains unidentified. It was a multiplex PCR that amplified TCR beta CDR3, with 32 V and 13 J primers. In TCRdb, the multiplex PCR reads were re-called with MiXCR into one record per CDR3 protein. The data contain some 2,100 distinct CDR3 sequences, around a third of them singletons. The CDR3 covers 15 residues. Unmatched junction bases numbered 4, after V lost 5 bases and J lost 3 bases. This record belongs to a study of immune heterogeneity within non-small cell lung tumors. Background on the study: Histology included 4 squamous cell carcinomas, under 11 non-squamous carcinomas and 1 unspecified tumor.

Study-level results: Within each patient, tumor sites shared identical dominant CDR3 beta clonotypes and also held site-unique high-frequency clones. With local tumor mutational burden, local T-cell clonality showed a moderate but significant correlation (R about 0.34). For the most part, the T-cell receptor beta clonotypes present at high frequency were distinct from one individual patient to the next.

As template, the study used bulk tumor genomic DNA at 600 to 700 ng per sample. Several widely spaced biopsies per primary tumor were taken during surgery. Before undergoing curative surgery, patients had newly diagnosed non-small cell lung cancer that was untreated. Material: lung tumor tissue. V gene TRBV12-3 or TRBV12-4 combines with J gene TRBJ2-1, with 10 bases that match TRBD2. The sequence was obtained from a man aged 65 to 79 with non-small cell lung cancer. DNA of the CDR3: TGTGCCAGCAGTCAATCTAGCGGGGGCTACAATGAGCAGTTCTTC. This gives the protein CASSQSSGGYNEQFF.